The 2 T cell receptor beta chains in this list originate from one sample, sequenced in a study of metastatic and nonmetastatic thyroid tumors. TCRdb reassembled clones from the PCR reads with MiXCR. The sample has about 40,000 clones, roughly 13% seen once. All patients were treatment-naive before thyroid surgery. Input material: blood. These receptors originate from a female donor with papillary thyroid cancer or a benign thyroid nodule (not recorded which). Some clones in this sample may be carry-over from other donors' samples.

Regarding this clone: The junction departs from the called germline gene at one end, perhaps through a read error. The DNA for the CDR3 is TGCGCCAGCAGCTTGGCCTTGGGGAGGGGCTACGACCAGTACTTC. This codes for CASSLALGRGYDQYF. The genes are TRBV5-1 and TRBJ2-7, with 7 positions matching TRBD2. Per the germline V gene, CDR1 is SGHRS and CDR2 is YFSETQ. The CDR3 length is 15 residues.

This clone appeared many times. This chain joins TRBV3-1 and TRBJ2-1, with D perhaps given as TRBD1 or TRBD2 (5 bases each). The CDR3 is 20 residues long. The ends were cut back, 1 base at V and 0 bases at J, with 22 bases in the middle. CDR1 is LGHDT and CDR2 is YNNKEL in the germline V gene (reference sequence). The CDR3 nucleotides are TGTGCCAGCAGCCAAGCCCCGGGGAAGGTGGGACCGAACTCCTACAATGAGCAGTTCTTC. As protein: CASSQAPGKVGPNSYNEQFF.